The sequence of this TCR beta chain was determined in a study of T cell responses to AZD1222 COVID-19 vaccine. On this clone: Its antigen is undetermined.

The method was immunoSEQ multiplex PCR; TCRdb's version includes in-frame clones alone and lacks a portion of them. The data hold around 190,000 clones, with around 92% observed a single time. This CDR3 comprises 15 residues. Trimming left V 0 bases short and J 2 bases short, with 10 bases between. The germline V gene has CDR1 SGDLS and CDR2 YYNGEE. Study-wide findings and caveats: Repertoire collection took place solely once the T cell response had peaked. Across the whole spike, CD4 TCRs peaked at regions 160-218 and 743-854. Clonal diversity was possibly underestimated, and white British individuals and females predominated among donors.

The rearrangement links TRBV9 to TRBJ2-3; D uncertain. The input for sequencing was peripheral blood, taken on day 0 of AZD1222 vaccination. This clonotype was sampled from an adult in good health. The CDR3 DNA is TGTGCCAGCAGCGTAGGGGGATCCTTCACAGATACGCAGTATTTT. It specifies CASSVGGSFTDTQYF.